These 32 T cell receptor beta chains were all obtained from the same sample, sequenced in a study of blood T cell repertoires in COVID-19. The table came from immunoSEQ multiplex PCR; TCRdb's copy has only in-frame clones and leaves some out. Among under 150,000 clones listed, 85% to 90% were seen once. Sample: peripheral blood. The receptors were gathered from a human donor in a cohort sampled during active COVID-19.

This chain uses TRBV19 with TRBJ1-6; 9 bases are shared with TRBD1. Germline CDR1 LNHDA, CDR2 SQIVND (reference sequence). CDR3 size: 15 residues. V was clipped by 5 bases and J by 10 bases; unmatched bases: 9. The CDR3 region is CASSARQGGQSPLHF. The CDR3 nucleotides are TGTGCCAGTAGTGCCCGACAGGGGGGACAATCACCCCTCCACTTT.

This chain's CDR3 is CASSEAVGQVGGYTF. CDR3 nucleotide sequence: TGTGCCAGCAGTGAAGCTGTGGGGCAGGTGGGCGGCTACACCTTC. The chain couples TRBV6-1 to TRBJ1-2; a weak D match, TRBD1 (5 bases). CDR1 is MNHNS and CDR2 is SASEGT in the germline V gene. The V and J ends lost 0 bases and 8 bases respectively, with 16 bases between them. The CDR3 sequence is 15 residues long.

The chain is built from TRBV12-2 and TRBJ1-2; no DNA check was done on the table's D call, TRBD1. TRBV12-2 is shown as a pseudogene. The CDR3 covers 14 residues. The CDR3 DNA sequence: TGTGCAAGTCGCTTCGCAGGGGCGCTCTATGGCTACACCTTC. Its translation is CASRFAGALYGYTF.

The V call is TRBV14, the J call TRBJ1-2, with TRBD1 as a possible D gene (5 bases). V was shortened by 4 bases and J by 8 bases, with 20 bases between the two germline ends. Germline V CDR1 and CDR2: SGHDN, FVKESK. CDR3 length equals 15 residues. CDR3 DNA sequence: TGTGCCAGCAGCCGGGCCTGGCAGGGCGGCTTGGGCTACACCTTC. Translated: CASSRAWQGGLGYTF. Combining the CDR3 with reference TRBV14 and TRBJ1-2 gives the whole variable domain EAGVTQFPSHSVIEKGQTVTLRCDPISGHDNLYWYRRVMGKEIKFLLHFVKESKQDESGMPNNRFLAERTGGTYSTLKVQPAELEDSGVYFCASSRAWQGGLGYTFGSGTRLTVV.

CDR3 amino acids: CATNSYNEQFF. As DNA, the CDR3 is TGTGCCACCAACAGCTACAATGAGCAGTTCTTC. The V gene is TRBV27, the J gene TRBJ2-1; no clear D gene. This CDR3 has 11 residues. Trimming removed 10 bases from V and 3 bases from J, with 7 bases in between. The germline V gene encodes CDR1 MNHEY and CDR2 SMNVEV (reference sequence).

The CDR3 loop reads CASSLGQRYGYTF. The CDR3 DNA reads TGTGCCAGCAGCTTGGGACAGCGGTATGGCTACACCTTC. The J gene is TRBJ1-2, the V gene TRBV12-3 or TRBV12-4, with 7 bases lining up with TRBD1. The junction had 6 bases not matched to a gene; V was cut back by 6 bases and J by 5 bases. This CDR3 is built from 13 residues.

The chain has TRBV5-6 and TRBJ2-3; 7 nucleotides agree with TRBD2. Germline-derived CDR1 and CDR2 are SGHDT and YYEEEE. This CDR3 spans 15 amino acids. V was clipped by 7 bases and J by 4 bases; unmatched bases: 12. The CDR3 nucleotides read TGTGCCAGCGGGAGGGAGGGCGGACGGGCAGATACGCAGTATTTT. Its translation: CASGREGGRADTQYF.

V usage is TRBV3-1 (or the pseudogene TRBV3-2) and J usage is TRBJ2-5; 8 nucleotides match TRBD2. The J segment lost 4 bases and the V segment lost 5 bases, leaving 15 bases of the junction unmatched. In germline, CDR1 is LGHDT, CDR2 YNNKEL (reference sequence). The CDR3 runs to 17 residues. The CDR3 coding sequence is TGTGCCAGCAGCGAAAGAGGGTTGGCGGGGGGTGTAGAGACCCAGTACTTC. This translates into CASSERGLAGGVETQYF.

V usage is TRBV5-1 and J usage is TRBJ1-3; D call uncertain. Germline loops: CDR1 SGHRS, CDR2 YFSETQ. The CDR3 length is 17 residues. The germline V and J ends were trimmed by 0 bases and 1 base, with 14 bases remaining between them. CDR3 in DNA: TGCGCCAGCAGCTTGGGGGTAGCCAGTCCTTCTGGAAACACCATATATTTT. Amino acids: CASSLGVASPSGNTIYF.

The V and J genes are TRBV7-9 and TRBJ2-7; 11 nucleotides match TRBD1. The CDR3 contains 14 residues. The germline CDR1 and CDR2 sequences are SEHNR and FQNEAQ (reference sequence). V lost 5 bases and J lost 6; bases outside the gene matches: 6. CDR3 protein: CASSHRTGGGEQYF. For the CDR3, the DNA is TGTGCCAGCAGCCACCGGACAGGGGGCGGCGAGCAGTACTTC. The full variable domain, completed using reference TRBV7-9 and TRBJ2-7, is DTGVSQNPRHKITKRGQNVTFRCDPISEHNRLYWYRQTLGQGPEFLTYFQNEAQLEKSRLLSDRFSAERPKGSFSTLEIQRTEQGDSAMYLCASSHRTGGGEQYFGPGTRLTVT.

The genes are TRBV20-1 and TRBJ2-1; maybe TRBD2 (6 bases). With 3 bases removed from V and 3 bases from J, the gap between germline ends came to 15 bases. The CDR3 runs to 15 residues. Germline V gene sequence: CDR1 DFQATT, CDR2 SNEGSKA (reference sequence). CDR3 region: CSASRGRGYYNEQFF. In nucleotides, the CDR3 is TGCAGTGCTAGTCGCGGGCGGGGTTACTACAATGAGCAGTTCTTC.

CDR3 in amino acids: CASRPPGGADTQYF. The CDR3 DNA sequence: TGTGCCAGCAGACCTCCCGGAGGTGCAGATACGCAGTATTTT. The V and J genes are TRBV6-5 and TRBJ2-3, with a tentative D call TRBD2 (5 bases). V was pared by 6 bases and J by 4 bases, with 14 bases between. Germline V gives CDR1 MNHEY, CDR2 SVGAGI. This CDR3 spans 14 amino acids.

J is TRBJ2-3 and V is TRBV24-1; possibly TRBD1 for D (6 bases). The germline V and J ends were trimmed by 7 bases and 0 bases, with 10 bases remaining between them. CDR3 length: 14 amino acids. Per the germline V gene, CDR1 is KGHDR and CDR2 is SFDVKD. The DNA for the CDR3 is TGTGCCACCAGGGCAGGGGAGAGCACAGATACGCAGTATTTT. Protein: CATRAGESTDTQYF.

This chain links TRBV7-9 with TRBJ2-7, with D perhaps TRBD1 (6 bases). V gave up 2 bases and J gave up 3 bases, with 11 bases separating them. CDR1 SEHNR and CDR2 FQNEAQ come from the germline V gene (reference sequence). CDR3 length: 14 amino acids. This chain's CDR3 is CASSLSTGFYEQYF. The CDR3 DNA follows: TGTGCCAGCAGCTTAAGTACAGGGTTCTACGAGCAGTACTTC.

Here the CDR3 DNA reads TGTGCCAGCAGCTTCCCCAGGGGTACTGAAGCTTTCTTT. It is translated as CASSFPRGTEAFF. The V call is TRBV11-2, the J call TRBJ1-1; possibly TRBD1 for D (6 bases). This CDR3 has 13 amino acids. V lost 3 bases and J 5 bases, leaving 10 bases between the germline ends. Germline V gene data show CDR1 as SGHAT and CDR2 as FQNNGV. The variable domain in full, completed from reference TRBV11-2 and TRBJ1-1, reads EAGVAQSPRYKIIEKRQSVAFWCNPISGHATLYWYQQILGQGPKLLIQFQNNGVVDDSQLPKDRFSAERLKGVDSTLKIQPAKLEDSAVYLCASSFPRGTEAFFGQGTRLTVV.

The chain carries TRBV18 and TRBJ2-4; 7 bases are shared with TRBD1. V gave up 4 bases and J gave up 2 bases; unmatched junction bases: 8. Germline-derived CDR1 and CDR2 are KGHSH and LQKENI. The CDR3 runs to 16 residues. The CDR3 loop reads CASSHPGQDPKNIQYF. DNA for the CDR3: TGTGCCAGCTCACACCCCGGACAGGACCCCAAAAACATTCAGTACTTC.

This clone was picked up a small number of times. The J gene is TRBJ1-1, the V gene TRBV5-6, with D perhaps TRBD1 (5 bases). The CDR3 is made up of 13 amino acids. Germline CDR1 SGHDT, CDR2 YYEEEE. Trimming took off 3 bases at V and 4 bases at J, with 10 bases between the two ends. This chain's CDR3 is CASSSRGGTEAFF. The CDR3 nucleotides read TGTGCCAGCAGCTCCCGGGGGGGCACTGAAGCTTTCTTT.

V gene TRBV3-1 (or the pseudogene TRBV3-2) combines with J gene TRBJ2-7, with 8 bases that match TRBD2. V shed 0 bases and J 2 bases; nucleotides not matched to a gene: 6. There are 16 residues in the CDR3. In germline, CDR1 is LGHDT, CDR2 YNNKEL (reference sequence). This CDR3 is CASSQDTGGPAYEQYF. DNA of the CDR3: TGTGCCAGCAGCCAAGATACGGGGGGGCCGGCCTACGAGCAGTACTTC.

The rearrangement uses TRBV5-1 and TRBJ1-6; 7 bases align to TRBD1. Looked up from germline, CDR1 is SGHRS and CDR2 is YFSETQ. V dropped 2 bases and J dropped 5; count of bases not matched to a gene: 7. The CDR3 consists of 16 residues. The CDR3 loop is CASSLTGEVDNSPLHF. The CDR3 DNA reads TGCGCCAGCAGCTTAACAGGGGAAGTCGATAATTCACCCCTCCACTTT.

The rearrangement joins TRBV3-1 (or the pseudogene TRBV3-2) to TRBJ1-2; no clear D gene. The CDR3 covers 11 residues. V was pared by 3 bases and J by 8 bases, with 7 bases between. Germline V lookup: CDR1 LGHDT, CDR2 YNNKEL (reference sequence). DNA for the CDR3: TGTGCCAGCAGCCAGGGCCCCGGCTACACCTTC. Translated, it gives CASSQGPGYTF.

The chain combines TRBV11-2 with TRBJ2-7, with a weak D call TRBD1 (5 bases). The CDR3 has 13 amino acids. Germline V gene sequence: CDR1 SGHAT, CDR2 FQNNGV. Between the trimmed V and J ends, which lost 6 bases and 3 bases, there was a span of 12 bases. The CDR3 DNA follows: TGTGCCAGCAGATCCACAGGTAACTACGAGCAGTACTTC. It yields the protein CASRSTGNYEQYF.

The rearrangement links TRBV6-5 to TRBJ2-7, with 11 bases identical to TRBD2. The CDR3 runs to 15 residues. The germline CDR1 and CDR2 sequences are MNHEY and SVGAGI. Germline trimming cut 6 bases from V and 3 bases from J; bases unmatched to any gene: 7. For the CDR3, the DNA is TGTGCCAGCAGATTGGGACTAGCGGAAAACTACGAGCAGTACTTC. It encodes CASRLGLAENYEQYF.

This chain uses TRBV18 with TRBJ1-1; D is perhaps TRBD1 (5 bases). Per the germline V gene, CDR1 is KGHSH and CDR2 is LQKENI. The CDR3 length is 16 residues. V was pared by 0 bases and J by 0 bases, with 11 bases between. The CDR3 nucleotides are TGTGCCAGCTCACCACCGTCCGCAGGGATGAACACTGAAGCTTTCTTT. Protein: CASSPPSAGMNTEAFF.

This chain connects TRBV7-9 to TRBJ2-7; TRBD1 matches 9 bases. After removal of 6 bases from V and 6 bases from J, the junction contained 9 bases not matched to a gene. Germline V CDR1 and CDR2: SEHNR, FQNEAQ (reference sequence). This CDR3 is built from 14 residues. The CDR3 DNA is TGTGCCAGCAGACCTACAGGGGGCGTTTTCGAGCAGTACTTC. Its translation: CASRPTGGVFEQYF.

The chain uses TRBV29-1 and TRBJ2-5, with a possible D match to TRBD1 (6 bases). Germline V CDR1 and CDR2: SQVTM, ANQGSEA. Trimming left V 6 bases short and J 4 bases short, with 15 bases between. This CDR3 comprises 13 residues. The CDR3 spells CSVRRGGAETQYF. The CDR3 coding sequence is TGCAGCGTGAGACGTGGGGGCGCAGAGACCCAGTACTTC.

The rearrangement joins TRBV11-3 to TRBJ2-5; 8 bases map to TRBD2. Germline V lookup: CDR1 SGHNT, CDR2 YENEEA. CDR3 size: 15 residues. V was pared by 1 base and J by 5 bases, with 6 bases of the junction left unmatched. CDR3 nucleotides: TGTGCCAGCAGCTTAGGGACTAGCCGATGGGAGACCCAGTACTTC. Its protein product is CASSLGTSRWETQYF.

The rearrangement links TRBV19 to TRBJ1-2, with 8 bases matching TRBD1. Germline CDR1 is LNHDA and CDR2 is SQIVND (reference sequence). V lost 10 bases to trimming and J lost 2 bases; unmatched junction nucleotides: 12. The CDR3 runs 15 residues. CDR3 loop: CATTTGDGVNYGYTF. The CDR3 nucleotides read TGTGCCACCACGACAGGGGATGGGGTCAACTATGGCTACACCTTC. Looking up the rest from reference TRBV19 and TRBJ1-2 gives the full variable domain: DGGITQSPKYLFRKEGQNVTLSCEQNLNHDAMYWYRQDPGQGLRLIYYSQIVNDFQKGDIAEGYSVSREKKESFPLTVTSAQKNPTAFYLCATTTGDGVNYGYTFGSGTRLTVV.

This chain links TRBV3-1 (or the pseudogene TRBV3-2) with TRBJ2-7; tentative D call: TRBD1 (5 bases). The V gene's germline CDR1 is LGHDT and CDR2 YNNKEL (reference sequence). The CDR3 is made up of 14 amino acids. The V end was cut by 1 base, the J end by 5 bases, with 12 bases between. CDR3: CASSQGTWGDEQYF. The CDR3 DNA reads TGTGCCAGCAGCCAAGGGACCTGGGGCGACGAGCAGTACTTC.

The chain employs TRBV14 and TRBJ2-3; possible D gene TRBD1, 6 bases. Germline V gene lookup returns CDR1 SGHDN and CDR2 FVKESK. Trimming removed 5 bases at V and 5 bases at J, with 14 bases between. The CDR3 covers 14 residues. The CDR3 loop reads CASSEKGVGDTQYF. DNA for the CDR3: TGTGCCAGCAGCGAAAAGGGGGTCGGAGATACGCAGTATTTT. The complete variable domain, with remaining parts taken from reference TRBV14 and TRBJ2-3, reads EAGVTQFPSHSVIEKGQTVTLRCDPISGHDNLYWYRRVMGKEIKFLLHFVKESKQDESGMPNNRFLAERTGGTYSTLKVQPAELEDSGVYFCASSEKGVGDTQYFGPGTRLTVL.

The CDR3 DNA reads TGCAGTGCTAGTGAGCTAGCGGGAACCGAGCAGTACTTC. This codes for CSASELAGTEQYF. The chain combines TRBV20-1 with TRBJ2-7; 9 nucleotides align to TRBD2. CDR3 size: 13 residues. Germline CDR1 reads DFQATT; CDR2 reads SNEGSKA (reference sequence). Trimming cost V 3 bases and J 6 bases; bases outside gene matches: 6.

V usage is TRBV27 and J usage is TRBJ2-3, with D tentatively TRBD2 (6 bases). Per the germline V gene, CDR1 is MNHEY and CDR2 is SMNVEV (reference sequence). There are 15 residues in the CDR3. Trimming stripped 7 bases from V and 0 bases from J, with 14 bases between. The CDR3 is CASTLAGLSTDTQYF. The CDR3 DNA sequence: TGTGCCAGCACCCTGGCGGGGTTAAGCACAGATACGCAGTATTTT.

The J gene is TRBJ1-3, the V gene TRBV7-9; TRBD1 aligns across 8 bases. The V gene end was trimmed by 1 base and the J gene end by 0 bases; junction bases not matched to a gene: 5. Germline V gives CDR1 SEHNR, CDR2 FQNEAQ (reference sequence). The CDR3 runs 17 residues. CDR3 coding DNA: TGTGCCAGCAGCTTAGTAGGGACAGGCGACTCTGGAAACACCATATATTTT. Its translation: CASSLVGTGDSGNTIYF.